This T cell receptor beta chain was found in a study of blood T cell repertoires in COVID-19. Study-wide context: Spain, Italy and the United States supplied samples that represented acute and convalescent COVID-19. Sample material is recorded as cDNA or gDNA derived from T cells, B-cell-depleted T cells, or PBMCs.

Original processing notes: Estimates of nucleated cell counts were drawn from the amplification of reference gene primers. Sequencing used immunoSEQ multiplex PCR; TCRdb keeps in-frame clones, though not all of them. For V, J and clone size, that table is used; D and trimming come from the DNA. The sample has fewer than 100,000 clones, around nine tenths seen once. This TCR came from a human donor in a cohort sampled during active COVID-19. The sample consisted of peripheral blood.

In DNA form, the CDR3 reads TGTGCCAGCGGCATAACAGGGCCGGGACATCTGTTTTTT. Translating it yields CASGITGPGHLFF. This chain connects TRBV7-9 to TRBJ1-4, with TRBD1 as a possible D gene (6 bases). The ends were cut back, 8 bases at V and 14 bases at J, with 21 bases in the middle. CDR3 length: 13 amino acids. CDR1 and CDR2 (germline): SEHNR, FQNEAQ (reference sequence). Filled out from reference TRBV7-9 and TRBJ1-4, the complete variable domain reads DTGVSQNPRHKITKRGQNVTFRCDPISEHNRLYWYRQTLGQGPEFLTYFQNEAQLEKSRLLSDRFSAERPKGSFSTLEIQRTEQGDSAMYLCASGITGPGHLFFGSGTQLSVL.